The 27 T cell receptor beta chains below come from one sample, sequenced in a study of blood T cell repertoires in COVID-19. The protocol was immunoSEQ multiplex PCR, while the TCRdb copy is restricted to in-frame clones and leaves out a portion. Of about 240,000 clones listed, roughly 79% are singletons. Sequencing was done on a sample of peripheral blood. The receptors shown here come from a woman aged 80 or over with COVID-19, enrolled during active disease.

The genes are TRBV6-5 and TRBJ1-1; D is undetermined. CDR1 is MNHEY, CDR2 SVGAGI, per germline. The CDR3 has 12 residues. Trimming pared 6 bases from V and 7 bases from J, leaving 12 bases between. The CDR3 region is CASRPPSGEAFF. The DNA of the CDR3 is TGTGCCAGCAGGCCCCCCTCAGGTGAAGCTTTCTTT.

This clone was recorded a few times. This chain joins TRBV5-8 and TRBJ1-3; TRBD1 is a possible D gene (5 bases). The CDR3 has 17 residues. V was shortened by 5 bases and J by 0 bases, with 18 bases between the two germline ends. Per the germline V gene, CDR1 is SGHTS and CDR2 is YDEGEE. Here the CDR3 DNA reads TGTGCCAGCAGTCGGATCACAGGCCCTCGCTCTGGAAACACCATATATTTT. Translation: CASSRITGPRSGNTIYF.

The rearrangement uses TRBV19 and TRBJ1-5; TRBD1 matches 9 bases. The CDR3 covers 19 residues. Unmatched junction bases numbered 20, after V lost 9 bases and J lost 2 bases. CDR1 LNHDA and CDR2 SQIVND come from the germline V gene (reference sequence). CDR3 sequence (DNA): TGTGCCAGCCACCGAAGACACGGGACAGGGCCATATGGCAATCAGCCCCAGCATTTT. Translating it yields CASHRRHGTGPYGNQPQHF.

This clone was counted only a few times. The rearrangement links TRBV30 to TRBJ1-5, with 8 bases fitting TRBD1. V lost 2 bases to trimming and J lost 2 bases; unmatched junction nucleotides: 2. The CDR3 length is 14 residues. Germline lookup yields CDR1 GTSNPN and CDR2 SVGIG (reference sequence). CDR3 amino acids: CAWSQGAGNQPQHF. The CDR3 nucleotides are TGTGCCTGGAGTCAGGGGGCTGGCAATCAGCCCCAGCATTTT.

DNA for the CDR3: TGTGCCAGCAGCGTAGGGGACAGGGGGTTCGGGGAGACCCAGTACTTC. It codes for CASSVGDRGFGETQYF. This chain uses TRBV9 with TRBJ2-5; 11 bases are a match to TRBD1. Germline-derived CDR1 and CDR2 are SGDLS and YYNGEE. The junction had 6 bases not matched to a gene; V was cut back by 0 bases and J by 5 bases. There are 16 residues in the CDR3.

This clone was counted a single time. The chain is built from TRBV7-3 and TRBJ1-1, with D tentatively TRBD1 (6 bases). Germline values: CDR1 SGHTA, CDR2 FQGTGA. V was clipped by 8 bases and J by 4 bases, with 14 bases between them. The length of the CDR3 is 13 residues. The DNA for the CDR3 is TGTGCCAGCCGGGAATCAGGGGCCACTGAAGCTTTCTTT. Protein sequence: CASRESGATEAFF.

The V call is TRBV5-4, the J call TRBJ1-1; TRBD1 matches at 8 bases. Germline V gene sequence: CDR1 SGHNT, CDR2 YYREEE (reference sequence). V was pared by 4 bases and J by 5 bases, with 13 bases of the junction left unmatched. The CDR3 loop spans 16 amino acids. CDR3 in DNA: TGTGCCAGCAGCGGCCGGATGACAGGGGTCGGGACTGAAGCTTTCTTT. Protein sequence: CASSGRMTGVGTEAFF.

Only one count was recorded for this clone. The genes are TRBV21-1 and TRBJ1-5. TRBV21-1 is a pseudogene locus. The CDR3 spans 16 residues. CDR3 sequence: CASSKAGDCHNQPQHF. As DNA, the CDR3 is TGTGCCAGCAGCAAAGCGGGGGACTGTCACAATCAGCCCCAGCATTTT.

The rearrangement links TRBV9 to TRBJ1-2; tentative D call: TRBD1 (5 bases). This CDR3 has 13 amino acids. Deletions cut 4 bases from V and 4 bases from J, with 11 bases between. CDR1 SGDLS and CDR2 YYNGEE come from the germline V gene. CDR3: CASSPVGPYGYTF. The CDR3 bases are TGTGCCAGCAGCCCGGTGGGGCCCTATGGCTACACCTTC.

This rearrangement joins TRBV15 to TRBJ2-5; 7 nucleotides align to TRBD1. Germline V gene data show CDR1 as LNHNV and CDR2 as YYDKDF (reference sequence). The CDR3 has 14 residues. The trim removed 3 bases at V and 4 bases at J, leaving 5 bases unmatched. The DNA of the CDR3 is TGTGCCACCAGCAGTGTTAGACAGGGAGAGACCCAGTACTTC. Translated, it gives CATSSVRQGETQYF.

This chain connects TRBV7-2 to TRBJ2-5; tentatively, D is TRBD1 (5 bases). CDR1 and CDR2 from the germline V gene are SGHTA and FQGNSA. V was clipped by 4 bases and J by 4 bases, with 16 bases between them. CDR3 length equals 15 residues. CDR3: CASSSDTRRLETQYF. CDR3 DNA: TGTGCCAGCAGCTCGGACACCCGACGGCTAGAGACCCAGTACTTC.

The CDR3 here is CASSTIRNEKLFF. In DNA form, the CDR3 reads TGTGCCAGCTCCACTATACGGAATGAAAAACTGTTTTTT. V and J are TRBV2 and TRBJ1-4; the D is unclear. Trimming took 8 bases from V and 5 from J, leaving 12 bases between them. The CDR3 is 13 residues long. Germline CDR1 reads SNHLY; CDR2 reads FYNNEI.

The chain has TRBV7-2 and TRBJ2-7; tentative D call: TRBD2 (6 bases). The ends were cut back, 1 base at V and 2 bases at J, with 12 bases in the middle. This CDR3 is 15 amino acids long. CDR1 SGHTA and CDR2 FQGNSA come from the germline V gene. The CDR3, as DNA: TGTGCCAGCAGCTTAGATTCCGGGGGTGCCTACGAGCAGTACTTC. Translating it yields CASSLDSGGAYEQYF.

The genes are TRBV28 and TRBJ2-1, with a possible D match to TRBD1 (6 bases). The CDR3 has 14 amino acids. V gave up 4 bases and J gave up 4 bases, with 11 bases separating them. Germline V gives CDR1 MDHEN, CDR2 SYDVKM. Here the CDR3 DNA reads TGTGCCAGCAGTTCCACCAGGGGTTACAATGAGCAGTTCTTC. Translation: CASSSTRGYNEQFF.

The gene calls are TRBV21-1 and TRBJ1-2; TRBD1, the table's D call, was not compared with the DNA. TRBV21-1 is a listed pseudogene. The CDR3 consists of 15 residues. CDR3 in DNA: TGTGCCAGCAGCAATTCTTGTCGCAGGGCTGGTGGCTACACCTTC. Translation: CASSNSCRRAGGYTF.

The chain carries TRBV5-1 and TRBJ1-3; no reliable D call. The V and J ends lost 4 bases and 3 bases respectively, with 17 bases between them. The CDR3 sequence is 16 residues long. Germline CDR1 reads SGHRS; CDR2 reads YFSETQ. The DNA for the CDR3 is TGCGCCAGCAGCAGCCTACGGACGGGAATTGGAAACACCATATATTTT. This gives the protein CASSSLRTGIGNTIYF.

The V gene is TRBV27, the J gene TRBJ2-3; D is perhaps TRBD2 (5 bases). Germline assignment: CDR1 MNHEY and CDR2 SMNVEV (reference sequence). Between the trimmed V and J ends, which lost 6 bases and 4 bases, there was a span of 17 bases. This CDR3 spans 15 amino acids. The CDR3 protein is CASSPTSLGADTQYF. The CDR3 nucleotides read TGTGCCAGCAGCCCAACCTCCCTCGGGGCAGATACGCAGTATTTT.

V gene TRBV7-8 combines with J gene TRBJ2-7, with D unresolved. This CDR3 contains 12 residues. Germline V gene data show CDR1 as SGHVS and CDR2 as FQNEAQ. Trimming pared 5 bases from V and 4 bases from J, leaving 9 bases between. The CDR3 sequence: CASSLSTYEQYF. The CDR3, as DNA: TGTGCCAGCAGCCTTTCCACTTACGAGCAGTACTTC.

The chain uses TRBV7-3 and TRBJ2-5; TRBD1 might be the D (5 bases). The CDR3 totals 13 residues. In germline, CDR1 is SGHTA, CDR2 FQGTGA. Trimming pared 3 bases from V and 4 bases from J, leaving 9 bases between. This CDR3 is CASSLTDRETQYF. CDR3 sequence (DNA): TGTGCCAGCAGCTTGACAGATCGAGAGACCCAGTACTTC. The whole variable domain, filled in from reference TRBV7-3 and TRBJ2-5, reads GAGVSQTPSNKVTEKGKYVELRCDPISGHTALYWYRQSLGQGPEFLIYFQGTGAADDSGLPNDRFFAVRPEGSVSTLKIQRTERGDSAVYLCASSLTDRETQYFGPGTRLLVL.

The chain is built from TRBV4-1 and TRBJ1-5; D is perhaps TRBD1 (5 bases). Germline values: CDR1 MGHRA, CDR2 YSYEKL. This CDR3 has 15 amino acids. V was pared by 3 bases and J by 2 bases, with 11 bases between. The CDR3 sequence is CASSQGRRGNQPQHF. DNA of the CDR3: TGCGCCAGCAGCCAGGGACGGAGGGGCAATCAGCCCCAGCATTTT.

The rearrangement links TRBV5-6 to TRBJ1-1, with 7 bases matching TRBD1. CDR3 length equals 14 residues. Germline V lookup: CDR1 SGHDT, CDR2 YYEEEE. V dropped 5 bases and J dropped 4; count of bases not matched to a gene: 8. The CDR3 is CASRSRGWITEAFF. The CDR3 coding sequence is TGTGCCAGCAGGTCCAGGGGGTGGATCACTGAAGCTTTCTTT.

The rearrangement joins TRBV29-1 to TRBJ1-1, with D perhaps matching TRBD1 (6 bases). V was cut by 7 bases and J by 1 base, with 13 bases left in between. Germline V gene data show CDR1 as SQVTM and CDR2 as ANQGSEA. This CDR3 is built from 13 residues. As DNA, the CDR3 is TGCAGCGCCCGGACAGCTCCGAACACTGAAGCTTTCTTT. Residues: CSARTAPNTEAFF.

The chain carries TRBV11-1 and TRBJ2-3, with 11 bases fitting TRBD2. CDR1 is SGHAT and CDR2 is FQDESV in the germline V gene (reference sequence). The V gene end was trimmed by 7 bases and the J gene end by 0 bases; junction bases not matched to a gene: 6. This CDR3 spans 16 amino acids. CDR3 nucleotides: TGTGCCAGCACCGCTCGGACTAGCGGGAGCACAGATACGCAGTATTTT. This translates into CASTARTSGSTDTQYF.

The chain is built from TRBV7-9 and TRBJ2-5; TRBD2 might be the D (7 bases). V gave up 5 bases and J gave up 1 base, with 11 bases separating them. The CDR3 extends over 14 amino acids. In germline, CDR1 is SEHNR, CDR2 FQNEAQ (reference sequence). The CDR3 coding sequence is TGTGCCAGCAGCCCCGGGGGGCGCCAAGAGACCCAGTACTTC. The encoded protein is CASSPGGRQETQYF.

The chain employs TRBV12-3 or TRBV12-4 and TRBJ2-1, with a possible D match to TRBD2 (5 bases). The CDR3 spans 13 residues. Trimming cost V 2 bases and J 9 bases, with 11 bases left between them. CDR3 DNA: TGTGCCAGCAGTTTACGGGGATTCGCTGAGCAGTTCTTC. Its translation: CASSLRGFAEQFF.

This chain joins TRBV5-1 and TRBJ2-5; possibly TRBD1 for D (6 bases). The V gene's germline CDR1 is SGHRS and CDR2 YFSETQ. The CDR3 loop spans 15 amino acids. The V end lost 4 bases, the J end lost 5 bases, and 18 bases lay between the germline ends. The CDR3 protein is CASSQPYTRGETQYF. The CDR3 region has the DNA TGCGCCAGCAGCCAACCTTACACTAGGGGGGAGACCCAGTACTTC.

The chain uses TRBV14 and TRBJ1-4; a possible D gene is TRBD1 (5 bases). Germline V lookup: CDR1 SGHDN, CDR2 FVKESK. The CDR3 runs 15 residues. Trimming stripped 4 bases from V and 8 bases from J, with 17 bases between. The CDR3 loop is CASSRGGNRGEKLFF. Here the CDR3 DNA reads TGTGCCAGCAGCCGAGGAGGAAACCGGGGGGAAAAACTGTTTTTT.